The 13 T cell receptor beta chains below all came from one sample that was sequenced in a study of cytomegalovirus exposure and HLA in healthy donors (dated by TCRdb to between 2016 and 2019). Library preparation was by the immunoSEQ multiplex PCR assay. For the multiplex PCR, a mixture combining 60 forward primers for TCR Vbeta segments and 13 reverse primers for TCR Jbeta segments was used. Drawn from immuneACCESS, this table holds only the in-frame rearrangements with V and J called that TCRdb kept. Clones are partly lost; checked studies trace under half to an unresolved V gene and leave the rest unexplained. Within this sample are approximately 97,000 clones, with about four fifths of them counted one time only. The ten top clones hold roughly 4% of the sample. Sequenced input: PBMCs. All receptors come from a woman in her sixties or seventies in good health and CMV-seropositive.

Here the CDR3 reads CASSYKRADTDTQYF. CDR3 nucleotide sequence: TGTGCCAGCAGTTACAAGCGGGCAGACACAGATACGCAGTATTTT. V is TRBV6-6 and J is TRBJ2-3; D may be TRBD2 (6 bases). Germline V gives CDR1 MNHNY, CDR2 SVGAGI (reference sequence). CDR3 size: 15 residues. Deletions cut 2 bases from V and 2 bases from J, with 11 bases between.

The chain is built from TRBV10-3 and TRBJ2-1; 8 nucleotides agree with TRBD2. Losses at the gene ends were 5 bases for V and 0 bases for J; bases not matched to a gene: 6. CDR3 length: 16 residues. Germline V gene sequence: CDR1 ENHRY, CDR2 SYGVKD. CDR3 sequence reads: CAISKTSGSSYNEQFF. The CDR3 DNA reads as TGTGCCATCAGTAAAACTAGCGGAAGCTCCTACAATGAGCAGTTCTTC.

This rearrangement joins TRBV5-5 to TRBJ2-1, with a weak D call TRBD1 (5 bases). Trimming stripped 1 base from V and 9 bases from J, with 11 bases between. The CDR3 consists of 13 residues. CDR1 SGHKS and CDR2 YYEKEE come from the germline V gene (reference sequence). DNA for the CDR3: TGTGCCAGCAGCTTGTTCCGGACACTTGAGCAGTTCTTC. Its translation is CASSLFRTLEQFF. The full variable domain, with the rest looked up from reference TRBV5-5 and TRBJ2-1, is DAGVTQSPTHLIKTRGQQVTLRCSPISGHKSVSWYQQVLGQGPQFIFQYYEKEERGRGNFPDRFSARQFPNYSSELNVNALLLGDSALYLCASSLFRTLEQFFGPGTRLTVL.

This chain connects TRBV30 to TRBJ2-2; possibly TRBD2 for D (5 bases). This CDR3 spans 14 amino acids. V was pared by 0 bases and J by 7 bases, with 12 bases between. Per the germline V gene, CDR1 is GTSNPN and CDR2 is SVGIG (reference sequence). This CDR3 reads CAWSVRGRDGELFF. CDR3 in DNA: TGTGCCTGGAGTGTACGGGGTCGGGACGGGGAGCTGTTTTTT.

CDR3 sequence (DNA): TGTGCCAGCAGTTCCCCGGGGGCGGGAGTAGGAGAGACCCAGTACTTC. Translating it yields CASSSPGAGVGETQYF. The chain combines TRBV6-5 with TRBJ2-5, with TRBD2 as a possible D gene (7 bases). From germline, CDR1 is MNHEY and CDR2 SVGAGI. Trimming shortened V by 4 bases and J by 4 bases, and 19 bases separated the two germline ends. The CDR3 runs 16 residues.

The chain carries TRBV2 and TRBJ2-7; 9 bases match TRBD2. Germline CDR1 SNHLY, CDR2 FYNNEI. The ends lost 7 bases at V and 3 bases at J; junction bases unmatched: 4. The CDR3 has 13 amino acids. This CDR3 reads CASKAGGIYEQYF. For the CDR3, the DNA is TGTGCCAGCAAAGCGGGAGGCATCTACGAGCAGTACTTC. The full variable domain, its missing parts supplied by reference TRBV2 and TRBJ2-7, is EPEVTQTPSHQVTQMGQEVILRCVPISNHLYFYWYRQILGQKVEFLVSFYNNEISEKSEIFDDQFSVERPDGSNFTLKIRSTKLEDSAMYFCASKAGGIYEQYFGPGTRLTVT.

The rearrangement links TRBV5-5 to TRBJ1-5; a weak D match, TRBD1 (5 bases). Looked up from germline, CDR1 is SGHKS and CDR2 is YYEKEE (reference sequence). V lost 4 bases and J 7 bases, leaving 15 bases between the germline ends. CDR3 size: 14 residues. This chain's CDR3 is CASSPGDFGQPQHF. CDR3 nucleotide sequence: TGTGCCAGCAGCCCTGGGGACTTTGGCCAGCCCCAGCATTTT.

V is TRBV18 and J is TRBJ2-6, with D unresolved. Germline CDR1 KGHSH, CDR2 LQKENI. The CDR3 contains 15 residues. Trimming shortened V by 2 bases and J by 0 bases, and 5 bases separated the two germline ends. CDR3 amino acids: CASSPSSSGANVLTF. CDR3 in DNA: TGTGCCAGCTCACCAAGCTCCTCTGGGGCCAACGTCCTGACTTTC.

J is TRBJ1-5 and V is TRBV7-2; possibly TRBD1 for D (6 bases). CDR1 is SGHTA, CDR2 FQGNSA, per germline. Trimming cost V 5 bases and J 4 bases, with 9 bases left between them. This CDR3 is built from 13 residues. CDR3 nucleotide sequence: TGTGCCAGCAGCCCCAGGGGTAATCAGCCCCAGCATTTT. This translates into CASSPRGNQPQHF.

The sample holds one count of this clone. The chain recombines TRBV28 with TRBJ2-7; 8 nucleotides line up with TRBD1. The V and J ends lost 6 bases and 5 bases, in that order; junction bases with no gene match: 3. Per germline, CDR1 MDHEN and CDR2 SYDVKM. There are 12 residues in the CDR3. Written as DNA, the CDR3 is TGTGCCAGCAGCAGGGGGCTTAACGAGCAGTACTTC. Amino acids: CASSRGLNEQYF.

The CDR3 DNA reads TGTGCCAGCAGCCCAGGGACTAGCTTGGGTAATGAGCAGTTCTTC. The encoded protein is CASSPGTSLGNEQFF. J is TRBJ2-1 and V is TRBV7-3, with TRBD2 matching over 9 bases. There are 15 residues in the CDR3. Trimming at V came to 5 bases and at J to 7 bases, leaving 9 bases not matched to a gene. From germline, CDR1 is SGHTA and CDR2 FQGTGA.

This clone occurred once. J is TRBJ1-4 and V is TRBV29-1, with D possibly being TRBD1 (6 bases). The CDR3 consists of 15 residues. Germline CDR1 SQVTM, CDR2 ANQGSEA. With 4 bases removed from V and 7 bases from J, the gap between germline ends came to 19 bases. In nucleotides, the CDR3 is TGCAGCGTTGGGCCCCCAGGGGCGCGAGGTGAAAAACTGTTTTTT. This sequence encodes CSVGPPGARGEKLFF.

The genes are TRBV15 and TRBJ2-1; weak D call: TRBD2 (6 bases). This CDR3 is 15 amino acids long. Germline lookup yields CDR1 LNHNV and CDR2 YYDKDF (reference sequence). V was shortened by 5 bases and J by 6 bases, with 17 bases between the two germline ends. The CDR3 nucleotides are TGTGCCACCAGCCTTAGCGCGCTCGGGGGCAATGAGCAGTTCTTC. Protein sequence: CATSLSALGGNEQFF.